The rows below give T cell receptor beta chains drawn from one sample of a study of blood T cell repertoires in COVID-19. The table came from immunoSEQ multiplex PCR; TCRdb's copy has only in-frame clones and leaves some out. The profile shows a few hundred thousand clones, around 85% of them singletons. What was sequenced was PBMCs or T cells enriched from blood (not recorded which). These receptors were collected from a woman in her thirties or forties with acute COVID-19. The CDR3 runs from the conserved cysteine through the conserved F or W. Each record gives: D gene, clone size, J gene, V gene, CDR3 DNA, CDR3 protein. D genes are given only for firm matches. Only some rows state a clone size, as once, few, many or a class for expanded clones.

>NA|NA|TRBJ2-3|TRBV21-1
TGTGCCAGCAGCAAAAGGACTAGCGGGAGCACAGATACGCAGTATTTT
CASSKRTSGSTDTQYF
>TRBD1|NA|TRBJ1-2|TRBV6-6
TGTGCCAGCAGTACCGGACAGGGGTGGTATGGCTACACCTTC
CASSTGQGWYGYTF
>TRBD2|NA|TRBJ2-7|TRBV19
TGTGCCAGTAGTACGCGGGGGTTCACCGTCTACGAGCAGTACTTC
CASSTRGFTVYEQYF
>TRBD2|few|TRBJ2-1|TRBV5-1
TGCGCCAGCAGCACCGCTAGCGGGGGTTACCTTATAAGCTCCTACAATGAGCAGTTCTTC
CASSTASGGYLISSYNEQFF
>TRBD1|NA|TRBJ1-6|TRBV20-1
TGCAGTGCAAGTGAAGACAGGGTAAATTCACCCCTCCACTTT
CSASEDRVNSPLHF
>NA|NA|TRBJ2-1|TRBV9
TGTGCCAGCAGCGTGGCGGGCGTAACCTACAATGAGCAGTTCTTC
CASSVAGVTYNEQFF
>NA|NA|TRBJ2-2|TRBV9
TGTGCCAGCAGCGTAGTTCCGGGGGGCCAACGGGCCGGGGAGCTGTTTTTT
CASSVVPGGQRAGELFF
>TRBD1|NA|TRBJ1-3|TRBV7-8
TGTGCCAGCAGCTTGTGGTCAGGGGGCGCTCCCCCTGGAAACACCATATATTTT
CASSLWSGGAPPGNTIYF
>TRBD2|NA|TRBJ2-1|TRBV7-8
TGTGCCAGCAGCCCCCGGCTGGAGCGGGGGGGCCCCGAGCAGTTCTTC
CASSPRLERGGPEQFF
>NA|once|TRBJ1-6|TRBV18
TGTGCCAGCTCACCGGGAGCTACGTCTCCCTATAATTCACCCCTCCACTTT
CASSPGATSPYNSPLHF
>TRBD1|NA|TRBJ1-6|TRBV7-8
TGTGCCAGCAGCTTAGTTGGGAACAGGGGCGCTAATAATTCACCCCTCCACTTT
CASSLVGNRGANNSPLHF
>TRBD2|NA|TRBJ2-2|TRBV7-3
TGTGCCAGCAGCTTAGGTCAAGCGGGATCCGGGGAGCTGTTTTTT
CASSLGQAGSGELFF
>TRBD2|NA|TRBJ2-7|TRBV11-2
TGTGCCAGCAGCCCTTACCTAGCGGGGGATTACGAGCAGTACTTC
CASSPYLAGDYEQYF
>NA|NA|TRBJ1-1|TRBV25-1
TGTGCCAGCAGTGAATATTCCAGGGTGGCGACTGAAGCTTTCTTT
CASSEYSRVATEAFF
>NA|NA|TRBJ1-1|TRBV29-1
TGCAGCGTTTCTCCCCTTACAGGCACTGAAGCTTTCTTT
CSVSPLTGTEAFF
>NA|NA|TRBJ1-1|TRBV7-9
TGTGCCAGCAGCTCAGGTGACATAAGGCGGGGGAACACTGAAGCTTTCTTT
CASSSGDIRRGNTEAFF
>TRBD2|NA|TRBJ2-7|TRBV28
TGTGCCAGCAGAGCCAGCGGGACTAGCGGGAGGGCCTGGCCTTACGAGCAGTACTTC
CASRASGTSGRAWPYEQYF
>NA|NA|TRBJ2-6|TRBV27
TGTGCCAGCAGTCGGACGGGGAGCTCTGGGGCCAACGTCCTGACTTTC
CASSRTGSSGANVLTF
>NA|NA|TRBJ1-3|TRBV2
TGTGCCAGCAGTGACAGGCTCTCTGGAAACACCATATATTTT
CASSDRLSGNTIYF
>NA|NA|TRBJ1-4|TRBV5-1
TGCGCCAGCAGCCAGGGAGGACGAAATGAAAAACTGTTTTTT
CASSQGGRNEKLFF
>TRBD1|NA|TRBJ1-2|TRBV20-1
TGCAGTGCTAGTCCCGGGACAGGTCCCTATGGCTACACCTTC
CSASPGTGPYGYTF
>NA|NA|TRBJ2-7|TRBV3-1/TRBV3-2
TGTGCCAGCAGCCAAGGCTTGAGCTCCTACGAGCAGTACTTC
CASSQGLSSYEQYF
>TRBD1|NA|TRBJ1-1|TRBV6-2/TRBV6-3
TGTGCCAGCAGTTCGGGACAGATGAACACTGAAGCTTTCTTT
CASSSGQMNTEAFF
>TRBD1|NA|TRBJ2-7|TRBV4-1
TGCGCCAGCAGCCAATCACCGGGACAGCCAGTATCCGAGCAGTACTTC
CASSQSPGQPVSEQYF
>TRBD1|NA|TRBJ2-2|TRBV29-1
TGCAGCGTCTCGATCCAGGGGGCAACGGGGGAGCTGTTTTTT
CSVSIQGATGELFF
>TRBD1|NA|TRBJ2-7|TRBV7-6
TGTGCCAGCAGCTTAACATTGACAGGGCCGGTGGACTACGAGCAGTACTTC
CASSLTLTGPVDYEQYF
>NA|NA|TRBJ1-1|TRBV3-1/TRBV3-2
TGTGCCAGCAGCCAGGGGGCCAGGGTGAACACTGAAGCTTTCTTT
CASSQGARVNTEAFF